The rows below give T cell receptor beta chains drawn from one sample of a study of blood T cell repertoires in COVID-19. Measured with immunoSEQ multiplex PCR; TCRdb has only the in-frame clones, and not every one. The sample carries 20,000 to 25,000 clones, 75% to 85% recorded once. The sample comprised peripheral blood. The receptors here all came from a man aged 65-85 years with acute or convalescent COVID-19. Each CDR3 is given with its conserved first and last residue. A D gene is named only where the DNA matches it firmly. Clone size appears in some rows only: once, few, many, or a class for an expanded clone.

size	J	D	V	DNA	CDR3
NA	TRBJ1-3	NA	TRBV6-6	TGTGCCAGCGGGCATGGGGACTTCTCTGGAAACACCATATATTTT	CASGHGDFSGNTIYF
NA	TRBJ2-2	NA	TRBV7-7	TGTGCCAGCAGCCTCTCAGGGGACACCGGGGAGCTGTTTTTT	CASSLSGDTGELFF
NA	TRBJ2-7	NA	TRBV3-1/TRBV3-2	TGTGCCAGCAGCCAAGCTTCTAGCTACGAGCAGTACTTC	CASSQASSYEQYF
NA	TRBJ2-6	TRBD1	TRBV4-1	TGCGCCAGCAGCCAAGTTGGGACAGGGGGATCTGGGGCCAACGTCCTGACTTTC	CASSQVGTGGSGANVLTF
NA	TRBJ1-1	TRBD1	TRBV7-9	TGTGCCAGCAGCGTTGACAGGGACGGCACTGAAGCTTTCTTT	CASSVDRDGTEAFF
NA	TRBJ1-4	TRBD1	TRBV19	TGTGCCAGTAATCCAGACAGGGCCTCCGGTGAAAAACTGTTTTTT	CASNPDRASGEKLFF
NA	TRBJ2-2	TRBD1	TRBV5-1	TGCGCCAGCGGGGGAGGGGACAGGGTCCCCGGGGAGCTGTTTTTT	CASGGGDRVPGELFF
NA	TRBJ2-1	TRBD2	TRBV7-9	TGTGCCAGCCGACCTAGCGGGGTTAATGAGCAGTTCTTC	CASRPSGVNEQFF
few	TRBJ1-1	NA	TRBV5-4	TGTGCCAGCAGCTTGGACAGGGTGAACACTGAAGCTTTCTTT	CASSLDRVNTEAFF
NA	TRBJ1-2	TRBD1	TRBV7-2	TGTGCCAGCAGCGAAGGGACAGGGAACCTCTATGGCTACACCTTC	CASSEGTGNLYGYTF
NA	TRBJ1-6	NA	TRBV19	TGTGCCAGCCGGGAGGGGAGGAGCTCCTATAATTCACCCCTCCACTTT	CASREGRSSYNSPLHF
NA	TRBJ1-5	NA	TRBV12-3/TRBV12-4	TGTGCCAGCAGTCCCCTCATAGATCAGCCCCAGCATTTT	CASSPLIDQPQHF
NA	TRBJ1-1	TRBD1	TRBV27	TGTGCCAGCAGTTCGAACAGGGGGAACACTGAAGCTTTCTTT	CASSSNRGNTEAFF
NA	TRBJ1-2	NA	TRBV7-3	TGTGCCAGCAGCTCGGGGGGCTCCGGCTATGGCTACACCTTC	CASSSGGSGYGYTF
NA	TRBJ2-7	NA	TRBV7-3	TGTGCCAGCAGCCCGTCCCCAGGGGACGCGCAGTACTTC	CASSPSPGDAQYF
NA	TRBJ2-5	NA	TRBV2	TGTGCCAGCAGTGAAGTGGCCGGAGGAGAGACCCAGTACTTC	CASSEVAGGETQYF
NA	TRBJ2-7	TRBD2	TRBV7-2	TGTGCCAGCAGCCATGGGACTAGCGGGAGGGCCATCTACGAGCAGTACTTC	CASSHGTSGRAIYEQYF
NA	TRBJ1-4	NA	TRBV5-6	TGTGCCAGCAGCTCCGGGACAACAAATGAAAAACTGTTTTTT	CASSSGTTNEKLFF
NA	TRBJ1-4	NA	TRBV7-9	TGTGCCAGCAGCTTCAGCGCGACTAATGAAAAACTGTTTTTT	CASSFSATNEKLFF
NA	TRBJ2-3	TRBD1	TRBV7-3	TGTGCCAGCAGCTTAAATTTTCAGACAGGGCAGGCCCTAGGTACGCAGTATTTT	CASSLNFQTGQALGTQYF
NA	TRBJ2-7	NA	TRBV4-3	TGCGCCAGCAGCCATAAACAGGACTACGAGCAGTACTTC	CASSHKQDYEQYF
NA	TRBJ2-7	NA	TRBV6-2/TRBV6-3	TGTGCCAGCAGTTGGGACTGGGACTACGAGCAGTACTTC	CASSWDWDYEQYF
NA	TRBJ1-2	TRBD1	TRBV11-1	TGTGCCAGCAGCCCAATTCGGACAGGGACTGGCTACACCTTC	CASSPIRTGTGYTF
few	TRBJ2-7	NA	TRBV3-1/TRBV3-2	TGTGCCAGCAGCCAAGGTCTAGGCGTCGAGCAGTACTTC	CASSQGLGVEQYF
NA	TRBJ2-3	TRBD1	TRBV19	TGTGCCAGTAGCAACAGGGGTAGGAGAGATACGCAGTATTTT	CASSNRGRRDTQYF
NA	TRBJ2-3	TRBD2	TRBV5-1	TGCGCCAGCAGCTTGGCCATAGCGGGGGGGCCGGCAGATACGCAGTATTTT	CASSLAIAGGPADTQYF
NA	TRBJ2-5	TRBD1	TRBV19	TGTGCCAGTGGCCCCACGACAGGGATGGAGACCCAGTACTTC	CASGPTTGMETQYF
NA	TRBJ1-1	NA	TRBV3-1/TRBV3-2	TGTGCCAGCAGCCAGCGGGCCTCCCGGAACACTGAAGCTTTCTTT	CASSQRASRNTEAFF
NA	TRBJ1-1	TRBD1	TRBV19	TGTGCCAGTAGAGCAGGGGGCGAGACTGAAGCTTTCTTT	CASRAGGETEAFF
NA	TRBJ2-6	TRBD1	TRBV11-2	TGTGCCAGCAGCCCAGGCAGGGGGCCCCACTCTGGGGCCAACGTCCTGACTTTC	CASSPGRGPHSGANVLTF
NA	TRBJ2-3	TRBD2	TRBV7-9	TGTGCCAGCAGCTTAGGCACTAGCGAAGATACGCAGTATTTT	CASSLGTSEDTQYF
NA	TRBJ1-6	NA	TRBV6-5	TGTGCCAGCAGAACTACCCGGGGTGGAGATTCACCCCTCCACTTT	CASRTTRGGDSPLHF
once	TRBJ2-1	TRBD1	TRBV28	TGTGCCAGCACTCAAGGGACAGGCGTATACAATGAGCAGTTCTTC	CASTQGTGVYNEQFF
NA	TRBJ2-1	TRBD2	TRBV19	TGTGCCAGTAGTATAGAGGCTAGCGGGGGGGTAGACAATGAGCAGTTCTTC	CASSIEASGGVDNEQFF
once	TRBJ2-7	TRBD2	TRBV29-1	TGCAGCGTTGAAGGCGGGGGGGGCTACGAGCAGTACTTC	CSVEGGGGYEQYF
NA	TRBJ1-2	NA	TRBV2	TGTGCCAGCAGAGGGGAATTCCGGGACTATGGCTACACCTTC	CASRGEFRDYGYTF
NA	TRBJ2-1	TRBD2	TRBV4-2	TGTGCCAGCAGCCAAGAAACTAGCGGGATCCCCCATGAGCAGTTCTTC	CASSQETSGIPHEQFF
once	TRBJ1-1	NA	TRBV5-1	TGCGCCAGCAGCCCGGGATCCTCTAACACTGAAGCTTTCTTT	CASSPGSSNTEAFF
once	TRBJ2-1	NA	TRBV5-1	TGCGCCACCTCCACAGGACAGCTGCACAATGAGCAGTTCTTC	CATSTGQLHNEQFF
NA	TRBJ2-1	TRBD1	TRBV11-2	TGTGCCAGCAGCTTAATGGGACAGGGGGTCGATGAGCAGTTCTTC	CASSLMGQGVDEQFF
NA	TRBJ1-5	NA	TRBV6-5	TGTGCCAGCAGAACCACAGGCAATCAGCCCCAGCATTTT	CASRTTGNQPQHF
NA	TRBJ1-5	TRBD1	TRBV4-1	TGCGCCAGCAGCCGAACGGGACAGTCCAATCAGCCCCAGCATTTT	CASSRTGQSNQPQHF
few	TRBJ2-7	TRBD1	TRBV5-1	TGCGCCAGCAGCGTACAGGGGCAGGGTTACGAGCAGTACTTC	CASSVQGQGYEQYF
NA	TRBJ2-5	TRBD1	TRBV6-2/TRBV6-3	TGTGCCAGCAGCTCCGGACAGGGACTTGAGACCCAGTACTTC	CASSSGQGLETQYF
few	TRBJ2-6	NA	TRBV7-9	TGTGCCAGCATGACTGTATCTGGGGCCAACGTCCTGACTTTC	CASMTVSGANVLTF
NA	TRBJ1-4	TRBD1	TRBV4-3	TGCGCCAGCAGCCACATCGACAGGGAGAAGGAAAAACTGTTTTTT	CASSHIDREKEKLFF